This T cell receptor (beta chain) appears in the sequencing data of a study of blood T cells in healthy people across ages. Aged about 6 to 95, donors were systemically healthy Caucasians from Russia. With 4 bases removed from V and 4 bases from J, the gap between germline ends came to 13 bases. Germline CDR1 is LGHNA and CDR2 is YSLEER. The CDR3 is 15 amino acids. Alongside a J-beta primer mix, a sample-barcoded 5' primer served in a second PCR lasting about 7 to 11 cycles. TCRdb redid the calling of the 5' RACE reads with MiXCR, one entry per CDR3 protein. Of 650,000 to 950,000 distinct CDR3 sequences in the sample, 40% to 50% are singletons; the top ten hold under 20%.

The V gene is TRBV4-3, the J gene TRBJ1-4; D may be TRBD1 (6 bases). The receptor was derived from a man aged 60-69 years in good health. The specimen was blood. The CDR3 region is CASSRTGYGNEKLFF. The CDR3 nucleotides read TGCGCCAGCAGCCGAACAGGGTATGGTAATGAAAAACTGTTTTTT.